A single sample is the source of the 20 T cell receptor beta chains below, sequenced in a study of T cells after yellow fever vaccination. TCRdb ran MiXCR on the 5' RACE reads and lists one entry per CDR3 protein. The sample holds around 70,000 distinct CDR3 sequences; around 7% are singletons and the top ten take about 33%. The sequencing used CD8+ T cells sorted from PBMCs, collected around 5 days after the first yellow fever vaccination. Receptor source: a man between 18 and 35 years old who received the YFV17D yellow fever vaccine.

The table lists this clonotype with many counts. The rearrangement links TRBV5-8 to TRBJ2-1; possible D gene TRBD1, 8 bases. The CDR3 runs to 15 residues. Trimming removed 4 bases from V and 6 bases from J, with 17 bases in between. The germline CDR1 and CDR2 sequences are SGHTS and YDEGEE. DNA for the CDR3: TGTGCCAGCAGCGCACAGGGGGGGGGTGTCAATGAGCAGTTCTTC. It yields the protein CASSAQGGGVNEQFF.

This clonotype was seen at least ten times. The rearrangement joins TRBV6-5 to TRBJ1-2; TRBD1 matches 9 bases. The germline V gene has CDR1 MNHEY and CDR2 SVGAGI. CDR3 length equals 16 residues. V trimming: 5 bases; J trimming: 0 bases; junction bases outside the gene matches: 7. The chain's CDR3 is CASSQAGTGTNYGYTF. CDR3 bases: TGTGCCAGCAGTCAGGCCGGGACAGGGACTAACTATGGCTACACCTTC.

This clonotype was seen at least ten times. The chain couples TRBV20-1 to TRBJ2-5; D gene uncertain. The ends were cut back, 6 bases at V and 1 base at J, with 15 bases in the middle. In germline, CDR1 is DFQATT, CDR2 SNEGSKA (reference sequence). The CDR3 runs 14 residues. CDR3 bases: TGCAGTGCGGCGGTACCCGTCCCCCAAGAGACCCAGTACTTC. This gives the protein CSAAVPVPQETQYF.

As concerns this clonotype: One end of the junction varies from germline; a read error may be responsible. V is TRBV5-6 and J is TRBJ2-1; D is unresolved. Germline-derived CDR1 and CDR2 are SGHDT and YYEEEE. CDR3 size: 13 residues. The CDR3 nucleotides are TGTGCCAGCTGCTTTTGGCCCATCGATGAGCAGTTCTTC. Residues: CASCFWPIDEQFF.

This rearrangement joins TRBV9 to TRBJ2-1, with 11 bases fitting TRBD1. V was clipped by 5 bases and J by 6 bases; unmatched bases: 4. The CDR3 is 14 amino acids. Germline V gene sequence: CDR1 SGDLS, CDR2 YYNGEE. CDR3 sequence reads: CASSSGTGGNEQFF. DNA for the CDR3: TGTGCCAGCAGTTCCGGGACAGGGGGCAATGAGCAGTTCTTC. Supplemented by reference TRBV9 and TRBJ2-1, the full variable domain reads DSGVTQTPKHLITATGQRVTLRCSPRSGDLSVYWYQQSLDQGLQFLIQYYNGEERAKGNILERFSAQQFPDLHSELNLSSLELGDSALYFCASSSGTGGNEQFFGPGTRLTVL.

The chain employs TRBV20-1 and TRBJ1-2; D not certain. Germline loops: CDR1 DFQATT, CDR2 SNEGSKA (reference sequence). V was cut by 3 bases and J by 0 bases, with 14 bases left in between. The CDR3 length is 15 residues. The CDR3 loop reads CSARFPYRANYGYTF. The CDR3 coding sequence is TGCAGTGCTAGGTTTCCGTACCGAGCTAACTATGGCTACACCTTC.

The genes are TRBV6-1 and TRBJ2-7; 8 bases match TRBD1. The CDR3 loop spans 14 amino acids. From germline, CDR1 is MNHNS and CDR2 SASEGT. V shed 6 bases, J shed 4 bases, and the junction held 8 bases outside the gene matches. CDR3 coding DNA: TGTGCCAGCAGCGTACAGGGGGAATTTTACGAGCAGTACTTC. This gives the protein CASSVQGEFYEQYF.

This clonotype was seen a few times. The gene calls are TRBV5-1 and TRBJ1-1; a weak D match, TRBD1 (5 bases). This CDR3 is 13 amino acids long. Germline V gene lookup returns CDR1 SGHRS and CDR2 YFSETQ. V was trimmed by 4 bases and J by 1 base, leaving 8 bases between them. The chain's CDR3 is CASSGATNTEAFF. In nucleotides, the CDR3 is TGCGCCAGCAGCGGGGCGACGAACACTGAAGCTTTCTTT. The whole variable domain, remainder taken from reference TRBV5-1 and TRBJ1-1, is KAGVTQTPRYLIKTRGQQVTLSCSPISGHRSVSWYQQTPGQGLQFLFEYFSETQRNKGNFPGRFSGRQFSNSRSEMNVSTLELGDSALYLCASSGATNTEAFFGQGTRLTVV.

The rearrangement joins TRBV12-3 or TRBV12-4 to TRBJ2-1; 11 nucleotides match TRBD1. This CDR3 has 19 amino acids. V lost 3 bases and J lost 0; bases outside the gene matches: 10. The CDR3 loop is CASSFGGQGVPSSYNEQFF. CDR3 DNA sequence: TGTGCCAGCAGTTTTGGGGGACAGGGGGTTCCGAGCTCCTACAATGAGCAGTTCTTC.

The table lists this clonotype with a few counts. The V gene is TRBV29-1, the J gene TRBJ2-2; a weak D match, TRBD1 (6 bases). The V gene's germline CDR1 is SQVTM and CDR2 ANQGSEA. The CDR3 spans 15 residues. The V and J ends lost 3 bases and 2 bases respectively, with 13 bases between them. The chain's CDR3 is CSVEMLRGNTGELFF. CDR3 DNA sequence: TGCAGCGTTGAGATGCTCAGGGGAAACACCGGGGAGCTGTTTTTT.

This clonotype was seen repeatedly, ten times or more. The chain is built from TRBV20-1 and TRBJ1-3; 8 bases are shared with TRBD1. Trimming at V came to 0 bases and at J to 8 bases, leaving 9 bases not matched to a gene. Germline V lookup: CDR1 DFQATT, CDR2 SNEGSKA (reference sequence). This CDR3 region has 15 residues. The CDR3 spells CSARDFRDRRDTIYF. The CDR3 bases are TGCAGTGCTAGAGACTTCCGGGACAGGAGGGACACCATATATTTT.

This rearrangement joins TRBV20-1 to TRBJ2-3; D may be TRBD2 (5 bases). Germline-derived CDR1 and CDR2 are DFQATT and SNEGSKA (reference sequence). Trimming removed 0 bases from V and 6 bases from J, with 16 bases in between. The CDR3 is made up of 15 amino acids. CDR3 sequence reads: CSARDGRAARDTQYF. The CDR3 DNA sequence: TGCAGTGCTAGAGATGGCCGAGCGGCCCGCGATACGCAGTATTTT.

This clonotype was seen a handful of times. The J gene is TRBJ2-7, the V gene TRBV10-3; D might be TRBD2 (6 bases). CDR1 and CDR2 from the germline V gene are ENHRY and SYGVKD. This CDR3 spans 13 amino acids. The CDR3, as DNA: TGTGCCATCAGTCAGTCGAGGGGAGGCGAGCAGTACGTC. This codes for CAISQSRGGEQYV.

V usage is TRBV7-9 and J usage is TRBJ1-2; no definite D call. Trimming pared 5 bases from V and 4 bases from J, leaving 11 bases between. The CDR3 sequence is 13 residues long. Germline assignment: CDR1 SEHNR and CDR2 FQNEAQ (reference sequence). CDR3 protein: CASSDGLLYGYTF. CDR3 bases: TGTGCCAGCAGCGACGGACTTCTCTATGGCTACACCTTC.

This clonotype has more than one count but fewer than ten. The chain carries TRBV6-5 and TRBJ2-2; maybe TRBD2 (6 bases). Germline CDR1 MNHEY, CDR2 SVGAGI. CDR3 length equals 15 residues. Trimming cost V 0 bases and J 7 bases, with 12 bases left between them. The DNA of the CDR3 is TGTGCCAGCAGTTACTCCGGGGGAGAGGGCGGGGAGCTGTTTTTT. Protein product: CASSYSGGEGGELFF.

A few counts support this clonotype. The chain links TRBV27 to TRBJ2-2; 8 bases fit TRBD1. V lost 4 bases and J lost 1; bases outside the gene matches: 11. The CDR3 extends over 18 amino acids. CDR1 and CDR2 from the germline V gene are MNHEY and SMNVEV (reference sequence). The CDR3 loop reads CASSSTGGLTLNTGELFF. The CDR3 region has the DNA TGTGCCAGCAGTTCCACAGGGGGTTTAACCTTGAACACCGGGGAGCTGTTTTTT.

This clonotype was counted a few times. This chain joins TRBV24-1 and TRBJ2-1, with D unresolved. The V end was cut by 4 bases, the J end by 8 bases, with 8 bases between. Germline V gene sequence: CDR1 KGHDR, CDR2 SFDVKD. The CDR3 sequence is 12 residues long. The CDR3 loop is CATSENNHEQFF. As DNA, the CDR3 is TGTGCCACCAGTGAAAACAATCATGAGCAGTTCTTC.

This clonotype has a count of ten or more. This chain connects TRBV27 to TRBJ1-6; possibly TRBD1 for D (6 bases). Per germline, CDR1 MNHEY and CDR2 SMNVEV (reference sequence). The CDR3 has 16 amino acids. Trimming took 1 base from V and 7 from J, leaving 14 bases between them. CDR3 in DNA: TGTGCCAGCAGTTTATTCTGGGGGCAAAAAAATTCACCCCTCCACTTT. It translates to CASSLFWGQKNSPLHF.

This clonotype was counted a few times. The CDR3: CSARQTAAGAPYEQYF. DNA of the CDR3: TGCAGTGCTAGACAAACCGCCGCGGGGGCCCCCTACGAGCAGTACTTC. The chain links TRBV20-1 to TRBJ2-7, with D maybe TRBD2 (7 bases). CDR3 length: 16 residues. CDR1 is DFQATT and CDR2 is SNEGSKA in the germline V gene (reference sequence). Trimming left V 2 bases short and J 2 bases short, with 19 bases between.

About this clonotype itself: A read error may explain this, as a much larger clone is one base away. CDR3 protein: CASSHGFSYNKQFF. The CDR3, as DNA: TGCGCCAGCAGTCACGGATTTTCCTACAATAAGCAGTTCTTC. The chain is built from TRBV23-1 and TRBJ2-1; D not certain. TRBV23-1 is given ORF status, its function remaining uncertain. The CDR3 consists of 14 residues.